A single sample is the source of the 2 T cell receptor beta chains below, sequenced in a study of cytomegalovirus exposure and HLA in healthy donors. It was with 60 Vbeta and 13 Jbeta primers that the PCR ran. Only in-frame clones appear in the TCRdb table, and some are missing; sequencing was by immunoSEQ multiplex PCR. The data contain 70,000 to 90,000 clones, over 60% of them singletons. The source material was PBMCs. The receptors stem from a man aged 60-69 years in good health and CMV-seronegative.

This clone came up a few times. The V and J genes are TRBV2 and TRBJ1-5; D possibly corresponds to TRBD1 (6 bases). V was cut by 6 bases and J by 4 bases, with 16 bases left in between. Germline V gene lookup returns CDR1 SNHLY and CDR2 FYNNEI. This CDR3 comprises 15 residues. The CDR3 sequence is CASRPAGRGNQPQHF. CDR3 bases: TGTGCCAGCAGGCCGGCGGGCAGGGGAAATCAGCCCCAGCATTTT.

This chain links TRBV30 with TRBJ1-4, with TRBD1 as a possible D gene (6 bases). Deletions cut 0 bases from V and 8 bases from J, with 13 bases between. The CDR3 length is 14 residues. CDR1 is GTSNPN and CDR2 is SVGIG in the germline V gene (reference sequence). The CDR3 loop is CAWSVPGGREKLFF. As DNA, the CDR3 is TGTGCCTGGAGTGTACCGGGGGGCAGGGAAAAACTGTTTTTT.